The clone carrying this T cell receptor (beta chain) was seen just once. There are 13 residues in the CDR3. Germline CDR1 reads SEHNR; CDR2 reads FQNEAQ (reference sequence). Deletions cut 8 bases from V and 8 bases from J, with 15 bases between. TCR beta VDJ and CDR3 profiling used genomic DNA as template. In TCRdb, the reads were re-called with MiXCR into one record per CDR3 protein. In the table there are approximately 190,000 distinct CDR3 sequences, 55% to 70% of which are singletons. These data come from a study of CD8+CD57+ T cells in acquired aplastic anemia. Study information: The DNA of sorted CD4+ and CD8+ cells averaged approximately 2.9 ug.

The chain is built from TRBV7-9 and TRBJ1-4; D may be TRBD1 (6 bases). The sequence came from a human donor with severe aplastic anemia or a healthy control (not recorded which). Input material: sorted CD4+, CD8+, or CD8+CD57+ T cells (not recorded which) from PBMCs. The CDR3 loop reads CASERGASEKLFF. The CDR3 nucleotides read TGTGCCAGCGAGAGGGGGGCGAGCGAAAAACTGTTTTTT.